These T cell receptor beta chains were read from a single sample in a study of Ad26.COV2.S vaccination and SARS-CoV-2 variants. Clones were sequenced by immunoSEQ multiplex PCR, and TCRdb holds only the in-frame ones, with some missing. Of approximately 480,000 clones in the sample, around nine tenths were seen once. The material was peripheral blood, obtained in a trial of Ad26.COV2.S vaccine versus placebo. Receptors originate from a person between 18 and 65 years old who received the Ad26.COV2.S COVID-19 vaccine or a placebo. Both conserved end residues are part of each CDR3. Each record gives: clone size, CDR3 length, V gene, D gene, J gene, CDR3 protein, CDR3 DNA. D genes are given only for firm matches. Part of the rows lack a size; the others show once, few, many or a class for expanded clones.

-	14	TRBV15	-	TRBJ2-7	CATSRDQSSYEQYF	TGTGCCACCAGCAGAGATCAGAGCTCCTACGAGCAGTACTTC
once	17	TRBV2	TRBD1	TRBJ1-5	CASIGTGGEASNQPQHF	TGTGCCAGCATTGGGACAGGGGGCGAGGCAAGCAATCAGCCCCAGCATTTT
-	16	TRBV9	TRBD2	TRBJ2-3	CASSVGLAAYTDTQYF	TGTGCCAGCAGCGTAGGTCTAGCGGCTTACACAGATACGCAGTATTTT
-	15	TRBV5-6	-	TRBJ1-6	CASSIRVGYNSPLHF	TGTGCCAGCAGCATTCGGGTGGGTTATAATTCACCCCTCCACTTT
-	15	TRBV6-5	TRBD2	TRBJ2-1	CASSSLAGGSNEQFF	TGTGCCAGCAGTTCACTAGCGGGAGGGTCGAATGAGCAGTTCTTC
once	17	TRBV4-3	-	TRBJ2-1	CASSHKQGGTTYNEQFF	TGCGCCAGCAGCCATAAGCAGGGTGGGACGACGTACAATGAGCAGTTCTTC
-	16	TRBV19	-	TRBJ1-6	CASRMGWWRNNSPLHF	TGTGCCAGTAGGATGGGTTGGTGGCGGAATAATTCACCCCTCCACTTT
-	16	TRBV30	-	TRBJ1-3	CAWSEGPTNSGNTIYF	TGTGCCTGGAGTGAGGGCCCCACAAACTCTGGAAACACCATATATTTT
-	18	TRBV30	-	TRBJ1-2	CAWSVRGGRRQSGDGYTF	TGTGCCTGGAGTGTACGAGGGGGTCGTAGGCAATCTGGGGATGGCTACACCTTC
-	16	TRBV7-9	-	TRBJ2-4	CASSPPRESPKNIQYF	TGTGCCAGCAGCCCACCACGGGAGTCCCCCAAAAACATTCAGTACTTC
-	13	TRBV10-3	-	TRBJ1-1	CAIRRRDNTEAFF	TGTGCCATCAGGCGACGGGATAACACTGAAGCTTTCTTT
-	15	TRBV6-5	-	TRBJ2-7	CASSYGRGTAYEQYF	TGTGCCAGCAGTTACGGTCGGGGGACCGCCTACGAGCAGTACTTC
-	12	TRBV5-4	-	TRBJ2-1	CATQLGSNEQFF	TGTGCCACCCAGCTTGGGTCTAATGAGCAGTTCTTC
-	13	TRBV10-3	TRBD2	TRBJ2-1	CAAGSGSVNEQFF	TGTGCCGCAGGAAGCGGGAGCGTCAATGAGCAGTTCTTC
-	19	TRBV7-8	-	TRBJ2-6	CASSPLATGLSSGANVLTF	TGTGCCAGCAGCCCCTTAGCCACAGGGTTAAGCTCTGGGGCCAACGTCCTGACTTTC
-	17	TRBV18	TRBD2	TRBJ2-1	CASSPIILAGELGEQFF	TGTGCCAGCTCACCAATAATACTAGCGGGGGAACTGGGTGAGCAGTTCTTC
-	16	TRBV28	-	TRBJ2-3	CASSHPTGKGTDTQYF	TGTGCCAGCAGCCATCCCACTGGGAAAGGAACAGATACGCAGTATTTT
-	11	TRBV6-2/TRBV6-3	-	TRBJ2-7	CASSYGVEQYF	TGTGCCAGCAGTTACGGGGTCGAGCAGTACTTC
-	16	TRBV30	-	TRBJ2-2	CAWAQRGGVYTGELFF	TGTGCCTGGGCTCAAAGGGGAGGTGTTTACACCGGGGAGCTGTTTTTT
many	14	TRBV19	-	TRBJ2-3	CASSIGSTRDTQYF	TGTGCCAGTAGTATTGGTTCCACTCGGGATACGCAGTATTTT
-	14	TRBV7-2	TRBD1	TRBJ2-1	CASSSGQGAGEQFF	TGTGCCAGCAGCTCCGGACAGGGGGCCGGTGAGCAGTTCTTC
-	16	TRBV3-1/TRBV3-2	-	TRBJ1-6	CASSSRGGPIDSPLHF	TGTGCCAGCAGCTCGAGAGGGGGGCCCATCGATTCACCCCTCCACTTT
-	11	TRBV10-3	TRBD1	TRBJ1-2	CAIRTGSRWAF	TGTGCCATCAGGACAGGGAGCAGGTGGGCCTTC
-	13	TRBV11-2	-	TRBJ2-1	CASSLGGGPEQFF	TGTGCCAGCAGCCTGGGGGGAGGCCCGGAGCAGTTCTTC
many	10	TRBV30	-	TRBJ2-1	CAWSGYGQFF	TGTGCCTGGAGTGGCTACGGGCAGTTCTTC
-	16	TRBV29-1	TRBD2	TRBJ2-5	CSVMTSGNFLVETQYF	TGCAGCGTTATGACTAGCGGGAATTTCTTGGTTGAGACCCAGTACTTC
-	16	TRBV5-4	TRBD2	TRBJ2-4	CASNGRAGVVKNIQYF	TGTGCCAGCAACGGTCGGGCGGGAGTCGTCAAAAACATTCAGTACTTC
-	16	TRBV9	TRBD1	TRBJ2-3	CASSVAGQGEYGTQYF	TGTGCCAGCAGCGTAGCAGGACAGGGGGAATATGGTACGCAGTATTTT
-	15	TRBV6-6	TRBD2	TRBJ2-2	CASRTSGANTGELFF	TGTGCCAGCAGGACTAGCGGCGCGAACACCGGGGAGCTGTTTTTT
-	13	TRBV7-2	-	TRBJ2-2	CASQKGASRELFF	TGTGCCAGCCAAAAAGGGGCGAGTCGGGAGCTGTTTTTT
-	17	TRBV4-2	TRBD2	TRBJ2-2	CASSQGAGLADTGELFF	TGTGCCAGCAGCCAAGGAGCCGGACTAGCGGACACCGGGGAGCTGTTTTTT
-	13	TRBV9	-	TRBJ2-7	CASSPDPGDEQYF	TGTGCCAGCAGCCCCGATCCTGGGGACGAGCAGTACTTC
-	15	TRBV5-4	TRBD2	TRBJ2-3	CASSWASGNTDTQYF	TGTGCCAGCAGCTGGGCTAGCGGGAACACAGATACGCAGTATTTT
-	15	TRBV7-2	TRBD1	TRBJ2-7	CASSLSGQVYYEQYF	TGTGCCAGCAGCTTATCCGGACAGGTTTACTACGAGCAGTACTTC
-	12	TRBV30	-	TRBJ1-2	CAWGPANYGYTF	TGTGCCTGGGGCCCCGCTAACTATGGCTACACCTTC
-	14	TRBV7-2	TRBD2	TRBJ2-7	CASSPWAGGDEQYF	TGTGCCAGCAGCCCTTGGGCGGGAGGGGACGAGCAGTACTTC
-	15	TRBV7-9	TRBD2	TRBJ2-1	CASSLWLAANNEQFF	TGTGCCAGCAGCCTTTGGCTAGCGGCCAACAATGAGCAGTTCTTC
-	11	TRBV24-1	-	TRBJ2-7	CATSDRVEQYF	TGTGCCACCAGTGATCGGGTCGAGCAGTACTTC
-	17	TRBV24-1	TRBD2	TRBJ2-1	CATSDSVSSGSSNEQFF	TGTGCCACCAGTGATTCAGTTTCAAGCGGGAGCTCCAATGAGCAGTTCTTC
-	13	TRBV10-3	-	TRBJ2-7	CAVSPGQTYEQYF	TGTGCCGTTTCCCCGGGACAAACCTACGAGCAGTACTTC
once	14	TRBV30	TRBD1	TRBJ1-2	CAWSRPGGSSGYTF	TGTGCCTGGAGCCGTCCAGGGGGCTCTTCTGGCTACACCTTC
-	16	TRBV14	TRBD2	TRBJ2-7	CASSQRLAGGPREQYF	TGTGCCAGCAGCCAACGACTAGCGGGAGGGCCTCGCGAGCAGTACTTC
-	14	TRBV13	TRBD2	TRBJ2-7	CASSLERGGNEQYF	TGTGCCAGCAGCTTAGAAAGGGGAGGGAACGAGCAGTACTTC
-	13	TRBV9	TRBD1	TRBJ1-1	CASSFGTGTEAFF	TGTGCCAGCAGCTTCGGGACAGGCACTGAAGCTTTCTTT
-	14	TRBV30	TRBD1	TRBJ1-1	CAWSRKGAGTEAFF	TGTGCCTGGAGCAGGAAGGGGGCGGGCACTGAAGCTTTCTTT
-	15	TRBV13	-	TRBJ1-1	CASSPPSTMVTEAFF	TGTGCCAGCAGTCCACCGTCGACAATGGTCACTGAAGCTTTCTTT
-	15	TRBV6-5	TRBD2	TRBJ2-5	CASRSGIGIWETQYF	TGTGCCAGCAGAAGCGGGATCGGAATCTGGGAGACCCAGTACTTC
-	15	TRBV6-6	TRBD1	TRBJ2-7	CASRPGGQRDYEQYF	TGTGCCAGCAGACCTGGGGGACAGAGAGACTACGAGCAGTACTTC
-	18	TRBV19	TRBD1	TRBJ1-2	CASKPQGTGTAHFYGYTF	TGTGCCAGTAAACCTCAGGGTACCGGGACAGCCCACTTCTATGGCTACACCTTC
-	14	TRBV29-1	TRBD1	TRBJ1-5	CSVATGGRNQPQHF	TGCAGCGTAGCCACAGGGGGACGCAATCAGCCCCAGCATTTT
once	15	TRBV6-2/TRBV6-3	TRBD1	TRBJ1-2	CASSHAGTGSMGYTF	TGTGCCAGCAGTCATGCCGGGACAGGGAGCATGGGCTACACCTTC
-	14	TRBV7-9	TRBD1	TRBJ2-1	CASSLVFGTGEQFF	TGTGCCAGCAGCTTAGTGTTTGGGACAGGGGAGCAGTTCTTC
-	16	TRBV5-4	TRBD2	TRBJ2-2	CASSPGLARGTGELFF	TGTGCCAGCAGCCCGGGACTAGCTCGAGGGACCGGGGAGCTGTTTTTT
-	13	TRBV27	-	TRBJ2-7	CASRPSGSYEQYF	TGTGCCAGCAGGCCCAGCGGCTCCTACGAGCAGTACTTC
-	14	TRBV28	-	TRBJ2-7	CASIPGVSSYEQYF	TGTGCCAGCATCCCGGGGGTCAGCTCCTACGAGCAGTACTTC
-	14	TRBV7-9	-	TRBJ1-1	CASSREYRVTEAFF	TGTGCCAGCAGCCGAGAATACAGGGTCACTGAAGCTTTCTTT
once	12	TRBV30	TRBD1	TRBJ2-3	CARTTGSDTQYF	TGTGCCCGGACGACAGGGTCAGATACGCAGTATTTT
-	15	TRBV4-3	TRBD2	TRBJ2-1	CASSQAGLAKNEQFF	TGCGCCAGCAGCCAAGCCGGACTAGCGAAGAATGAGCAGTTCTTC
-	13	TRBV3-1/TRBV3-2	TRBD2	TRBJ2-7	CATDFGTSGEQYF	TGTGCCACCGACTTCGGGACTAGCGGGGAGCAGTACTTC